This is a list of T cell receptor beta chains from one sample in a study of blood T cell repertoires in COVID-19. The protocol was immunoSEQ multiplex PCR, while the TCRdb copy is restricted to in-frame clones and leaves out a portion. This sample has under 100,000 clones, with about nine tenths found just once. Sequenced material: peripheral blood. All receptors derive from a male donor with acute or convalescent COVID-19. The CDR3 runs from the conserved cysteine through the conserved F or W. Fields, in order: CDR3 DNA, CDR3 protein, D gene, V gene, CDR3 length, J gene, clone size. The D gene is left open where the match is weak. Not all rows give a size; the values are once, few, many and, for expanded clones, a class.

TGTGCCTGGAGTGTACAGCAAAACTACGAGCAGTACTTC,CAWSVQQNYEQYF,NA,TRBV30,13,TRBJ2-7,NA
TGTGCCAGCAGCTTAGAACAGGGGGGACTATGGGGAGCTTTCTTT,CASSLEQGGLWGAFF,TRBD1,TRBV7-9,15,TRBJ1-1,NA
TGTGCCAGCAGCTTTAAGGGACAGGGGGCTGGAAACACCATATATTTT,CASSFKGQGAGNTIYF,TRBD1,TRBV7-9,16,TRBJ1-3,NA
TGTGCCAGTAGTGGGACAGGGGCGGAAAATCAGCCCCAGCATTTT,CASSGTGAENQPQHF,TRBD1,TRBV19,15,TRBJ1-5,NA
TGTGCCAGCAGTTACTCGACAGTGGGACTGGAAAAACTGTTTTTT,CASSYSTVGLEKLFF,NA,TRBV6-5,15,TRBJ1-4,NA
TGTGCCAGCAGCTTAGCCGGGACAGGGGAGGCTGAAGCTTTCTTT,CASSLAGTGEAEAFF,TRBD1,TRBV7-9,15,TRBJ1-1,NA
TGTGCCAGTAGTATAGATCCGGGGGACGAGCAGTACTTC,CASSIDPGDEQYF,NA,TRBV19,13,TRBJ2-7,NA
TGTGCCAGCAGTGAAGGGGCAAGTCCCCAGCATTTT,CASSEGASPQHF,NA,TRBV2,12,TRBJ1-5,NA
TGTGCCAGCAGCCCGACTCCTCCGAGCTCCTATAATTCACCCCTCCACTTT,CASSPTPPSSYNSPLHF,NA,TRBV3-1/TRBV3-2,17,TRBJ1-6,NA
TGTGCCAGCAGTGACGCGAACCGCGTGCAGTATTTT,CASSDANRVQYF,NA,TRBV2,12,TRBJ2-3,NA
TGTGCCAGCAGCTTAATGCAGGGCTCCGAAGCTTTCTTT,CASSLMQGSEAFF,NA,TRBV9,13,TRBJ1-1,NA
TGTGCAAGTCGTGCTTCGGGGACAGGGGTGAAGGAGACCCAGTACTTC,CASRASGTGVKETQYF,NA,TRBV12-2,16,TRBJ2-5,NA
TGTGCCAGCAGCCAATATTCTAGGACAGGGACCTACAATGAGCAGTTCTTC,CASSQYSRTGTYNEQFF,TRBD1,TRBV3-1/TRBV3-2,17,TRBJ2-1,NA
TGTGCCAGCAGCAGGAACAGGGGTAGTACACCCCTCCACTTT,CASSRNRGSTPLHF,NA,TRBV21-1,14,TRBJ1-6,once
TGTGCCAGCAGTGGGGCGGGGGGCACAGATACGCAGTATTTT,CASSGAGGTDTQYF,TRBD2,TRBV28,14,TRBJ2-3,NA
TGTGCCAGCAGTGCCATGCGGGGGGGAGGAGAGACCCAGTACTTC,CASSAMRGGGETQYF,TRBD2,TRBV25-1,15,TRBJ2-5,NA
TGTACCAGCAGCCAACTAGCGGGGGGCACCGAGCAGTACTTC,CTSSQLAGGTEQYF,TRBD2,TRBV27,14,TRBJ2-7,once
TGTGCCAGCAGCTTGGGGCTAGCGGGGGCCCAAGAGACCCAGTACTTC,CASSLGLAGAQETQYF,TRBD2,TRBV5-4,16,TRBJ2-5,once
TGTGCCAGCAGCAAGGGAGATAGCAATCAGCCCCAGCATTTT,CASSKGDSNQPQHF,NA,TRBV21-1,14,TRBJ1-5,NA
TGTGCCAGCAGCCCTAGGACAGGAGGAGGCTACGAGCAGTACTTC,CASSPRTGGGYEQYF,TRBD1,TRBV5-5,15,TRBJ2-7,NA
TGTGCCACCAGTGGGGCGCCGAACACTGAAGCTTTCTTT,CATSGAPNTEAFF,NA,TRBV24-1,13,TRBJ1-1,NA
TGTGCCAGTAGTCCGGGACAGGGGACGAACACTGAAGCTTTCTTT,CASSPGQGTNTEAFF,TRBD1,TRBV19,15,TRBJ1-1,NA
TGTGCCAGCAGCTTAAGGAGGGGTGAAAAACTGTTTTTT,CASSLRRGEKLFF,NA,TRBV11-1,13,TRBJ1-4,NA
TGTGCCAGCAGTTCCAAGACAGGGGCAATCTATTCACCCCTCCACTTT,CASSSKTGAIYSPLHF,TRBD1,TRBV28,16,TRBJ1-6,few
TGTGCCAGCAGTTTCAGGGGTCAGCCCCAGCATTTT,CASSFRGQPQHF,NA,TRBV27,12,TRBJ1-5,NA
TGTGCCATCAGTGAGGGGGACAGAAGTAATGAAAAACTGTTTTTT,CAISEGDRSNEKLFF,TRBD1,TRBV10-3,15,TRBJ1-4,NA